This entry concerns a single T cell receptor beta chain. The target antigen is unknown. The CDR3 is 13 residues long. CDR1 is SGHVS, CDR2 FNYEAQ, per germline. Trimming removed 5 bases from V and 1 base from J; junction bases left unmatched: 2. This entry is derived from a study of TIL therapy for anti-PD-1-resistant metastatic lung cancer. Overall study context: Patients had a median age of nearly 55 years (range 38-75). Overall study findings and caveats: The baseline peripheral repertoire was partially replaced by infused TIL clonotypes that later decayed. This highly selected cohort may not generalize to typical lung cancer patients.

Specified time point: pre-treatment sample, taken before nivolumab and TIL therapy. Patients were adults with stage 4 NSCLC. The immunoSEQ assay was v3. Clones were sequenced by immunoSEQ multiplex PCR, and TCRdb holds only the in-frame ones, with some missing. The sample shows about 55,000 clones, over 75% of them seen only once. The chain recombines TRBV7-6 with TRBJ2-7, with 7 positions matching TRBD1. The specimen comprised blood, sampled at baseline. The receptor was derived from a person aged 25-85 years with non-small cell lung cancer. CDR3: CASSTGQSYEQYF. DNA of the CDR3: TGTGCCAGCAGCACGGGACAGTCCTACGAGCAGTACTTC.